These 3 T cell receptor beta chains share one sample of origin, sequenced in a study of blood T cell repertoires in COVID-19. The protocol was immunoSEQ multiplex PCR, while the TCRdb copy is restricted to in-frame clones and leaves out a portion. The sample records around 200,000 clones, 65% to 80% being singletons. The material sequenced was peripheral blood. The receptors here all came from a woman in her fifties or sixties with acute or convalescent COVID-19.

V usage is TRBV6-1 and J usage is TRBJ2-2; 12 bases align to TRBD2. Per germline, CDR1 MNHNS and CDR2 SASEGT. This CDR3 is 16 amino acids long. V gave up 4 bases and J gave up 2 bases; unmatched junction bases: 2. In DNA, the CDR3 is TGTGCCAGCAGTGCTAGCGGGAGGGTTAACACCGGGGAGCTGTTTTTT. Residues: CASSASGRVNTGELFF.

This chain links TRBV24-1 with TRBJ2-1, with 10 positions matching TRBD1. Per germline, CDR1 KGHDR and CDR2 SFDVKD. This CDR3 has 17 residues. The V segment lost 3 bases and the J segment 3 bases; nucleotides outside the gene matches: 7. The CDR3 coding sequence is TGTGCCACCAGTGATGTGACAGGGGGCCTTAGCTACAATGAGCAGTTCTTC. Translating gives CATSDVTGGLSYNEQFF.

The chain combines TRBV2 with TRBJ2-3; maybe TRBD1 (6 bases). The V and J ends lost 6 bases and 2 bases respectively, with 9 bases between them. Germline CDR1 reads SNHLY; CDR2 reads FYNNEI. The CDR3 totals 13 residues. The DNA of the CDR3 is TGTGCCAGCAGCGGGACATACACAGATACGCAGTATTTT. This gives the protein CASSGTYTDTQYF.